This TCR beta chain was identified during a study of control samples from healthy donors and cancer patients. The CDR3 is made up of 15 amino acids. V was clipped by 1 base and J by 2 bases, with 8 bases between them. Germline CDR1 and CDR2: LGHDT and YNNKEL (reference sequence). Sequenced by immunoSEQ multiplex PCR; TCRdb stores in-frame clones only, minus some. The repertoire holds 100,000 to 150,000 clones, approximately 90% seen once, with around 2.5% in the top ten. Sequencing was done on a sample of blood. The clonotype comes from a man between 18 and 35 years old in good health. The chain carries TRBV3-1 (or the pseudogene TRBV3-2) and TRBJ2-2; no definite D call. The CDR3 coding sequence is TGTGCCAGCAGCCAAGGGCAGGCCAACACCGGGGAGCTGTTTTTT. Its translation is CASSQGQANTGELFF.